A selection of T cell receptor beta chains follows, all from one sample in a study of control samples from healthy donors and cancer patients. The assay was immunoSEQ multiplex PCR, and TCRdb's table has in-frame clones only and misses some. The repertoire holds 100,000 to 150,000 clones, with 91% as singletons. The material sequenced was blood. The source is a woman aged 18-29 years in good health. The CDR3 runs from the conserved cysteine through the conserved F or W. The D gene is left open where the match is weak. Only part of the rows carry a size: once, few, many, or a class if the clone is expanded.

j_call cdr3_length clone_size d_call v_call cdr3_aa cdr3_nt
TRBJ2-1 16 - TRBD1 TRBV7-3 CASSLRPDRVYNEQFF TGTGCCAGCAGCTTAAGGCCCGACAGGGTCTACAATGAGCAGTTCTTC
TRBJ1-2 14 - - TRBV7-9 CASSLGPERYGYTF TGTGCCAGCAGCTTGGGGCCCGAACGGTATGGCTACACCTTC
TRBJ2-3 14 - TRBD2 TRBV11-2 CASSRGGFTDTQYF TGTGCCAGCAGCCGCGGGGGGTTTACAGATACGCAGTATTTT
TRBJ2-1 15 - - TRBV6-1 CASSEEGLRSNEQFF TGTGCCAGCAGTGAGGAGGGGTTGCGCTCGAATGAGCAGTTCTTC
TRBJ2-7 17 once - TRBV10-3 CAISESTLAGQSYEQYF TGTGCCATCAGTGAGTCTACCCTCGCGGGACAGTCCTACGAGCAGTACTTC
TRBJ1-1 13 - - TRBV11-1 CASSPRGDTEAFF TGTGCCAGCAGCCCACGGGGGGACACTGAAGCTTTCTTT
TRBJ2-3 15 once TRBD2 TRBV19 CASSGLALGTDTQYF TGTGCCAGTTCAGGACTAGCTCTTGGCACAGATACGCAGTATTTT
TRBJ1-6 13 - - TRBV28 CASSPSSYSPLHF TGTGCCAGCAGCCCGAGCAGCTATTCACCCCTCCACTTT
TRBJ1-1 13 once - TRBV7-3 CASSPNPNTEAFF TGTGCCAGCAGTCCTAATCCGAACACTGAAGCTTTCTTT
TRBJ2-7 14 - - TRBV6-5 CASSYGQGSYEQYF TGTGCCAGCAGTTACGGGCAGGGCTCCTACGAGCAGTACTTC
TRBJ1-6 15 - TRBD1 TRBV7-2 CASSFLEGASSPLHF TGTGCCAGCAGCTTCCTGGAGGGGGCTTCTTCACCCCTCCACTTT
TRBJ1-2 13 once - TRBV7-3 CASGGLGSDGYTF TGTGCCAGCGGGGGTTTGGGTTCGGATGGCTACACCTTC
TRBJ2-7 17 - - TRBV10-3 CAISESALAGGAYEQYF TGTGCCATCAGTGAGTCGGCTCTAGCTGGTGGAGCCTACGAGCAGTACTTC
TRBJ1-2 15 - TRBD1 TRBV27 CASSAFPGGGYGYTF TGTGCCAGCAGTGCGTTCCCAGGGGGAGGCTATGGCTACACCTTC
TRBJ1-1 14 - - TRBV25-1 CASSDMDRNTEAFF TGTGCCAGCAGTGATATGGACAGGAACACTGAAGCTTTCTTT
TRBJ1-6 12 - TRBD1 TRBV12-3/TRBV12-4 CASSGTGIALHF TGTGCCAGCAGTGGGACAGGGATCGCCCTCCACTTT
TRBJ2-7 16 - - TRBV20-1 CSASRRRDILSYEQYF TGCAGTGCTAGTCGGCGCCGGGACATTCTCTCCTACGAGCAGTACTTC
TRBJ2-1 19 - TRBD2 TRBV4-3 CASSQARVLAGASYNEQFF TGCGCCAGCAGCCAAGCAAGGGTCCTAGCGGGAGCCTCCTACAATGAGCAGTTCTTC
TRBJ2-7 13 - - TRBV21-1 CASRAQGGYEQYF TGTGCCAGCCGTGCCCAGGGGGGCTACGAGCAGTACTTC
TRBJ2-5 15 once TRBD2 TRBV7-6 CASNPCGGCALPQYF TGTGCCAGCAACCCCTGCGGGGGTTGCGCCTTGCCCCAGTACTTC
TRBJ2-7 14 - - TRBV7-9 CASSSEGSTYEQYF TGTGCCAGCAGCTCCGAAGGCAGTACCTACGAGCAGTACTTC
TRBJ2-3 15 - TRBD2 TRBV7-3 CASSSSGGPIKEQYF TGTGCCAGCAGCTCTAGCGGGGGCCCGATTAAAGAGCAGTATTTT
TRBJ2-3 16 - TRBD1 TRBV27 CASSRPGQGVTDTQYF TGTGCCAGCAGTCGACCGGGACAGGGTGTCACAGATACGCAGTATTTT
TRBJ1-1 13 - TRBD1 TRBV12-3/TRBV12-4 CASKNRGNTEAFF TGTGCCAGCAAAAACAGGGGTAACACTGAAGCTTTCTTT
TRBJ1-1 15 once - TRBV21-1 CASSRGRVMNTEAFF TGTGCCAGCAGTCGGGGGCGGGTTATGAACACTGAAGCTTTCTTT
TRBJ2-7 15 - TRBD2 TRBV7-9 CASSPTSGSFSEQYF TGTGCCAGCAGCCCCACTAGCGGGAGCTTTTCAGAGCAGTACTTC
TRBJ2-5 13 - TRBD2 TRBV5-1 CASSLTSGEAQYF TGCGCCAGCAGCTTGACCAGCGGGGAGGCCCAGTACTTC
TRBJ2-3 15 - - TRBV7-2 CASSPRVLSADTQYF TGTGCCAGCAGCCCGCGGGTCTTGAGCGCAGATACGCAGTATTTT
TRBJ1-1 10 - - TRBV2 CASSSTWDIF TGTGCCAGCAGTTCCACATGGGATATCTTT
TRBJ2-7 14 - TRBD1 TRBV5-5 CASSAQGEGYEQYF TGTGCCAGCAGCGCACAGGGGGAAGGATACGAGCAGTACTTC
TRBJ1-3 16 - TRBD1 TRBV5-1 CASSGGDRGLGNTIYF TGCGCCAGCAGCGGCGGTGACAGGGGACTCGGAAACACCATATATTTT
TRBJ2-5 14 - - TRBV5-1 CASSLGTGQETQYF TGCGCCAGCAGCTTGGGAACGGGGCAAGAGACCCAGTACTTC
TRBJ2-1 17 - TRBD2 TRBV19 CASTDPAPSGIPNEQFF TGTGCCAGTACCGATCCCGCCCCTAGCGGGATTCCCAATGAGCAGTTCTTC
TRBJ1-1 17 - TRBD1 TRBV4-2 CASSQQGAGLGNTEAFF TGTGCCAGCAGCCAACAGGGGGCCGGTCTAGGGAACACTGAAGCTTTCTTT
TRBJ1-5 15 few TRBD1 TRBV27 CASSSGDSLNQPQHF TGTGCCAGCAGCTCCGGGGACAGTCTAAATCAGCCCCAGCATTTT
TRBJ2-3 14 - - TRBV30 CAWSVGLSTDTQYF TGTGCCTGGAGTGTGGGGCTGAGCACAGATACGCAGTATTTT
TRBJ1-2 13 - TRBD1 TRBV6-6 CASSQGQYLGYTF TGTGCCAGCAGCCAGGGACAGTATCTTGGCTACACCTTC
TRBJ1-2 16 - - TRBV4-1 CASSQADLGGLYGYTF TGCGCCAGCAGCCAAGCGGACCTCGGGGGCCTCTATGGCTACACCTTC
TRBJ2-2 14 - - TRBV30 CARSRTENTGELFF TGTGCCCGCAGTCGGACAGAGAACACCGGGGAGCTGTTTTTT
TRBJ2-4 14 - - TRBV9 CASSVDIVGDIQYF TGTGCCAGCAGCGTAGATATAGTCGGAGACATTCAGTACTTC
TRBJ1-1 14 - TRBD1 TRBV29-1 CSVISGTGNTEAFF TGCAGCGTTATTTCCGGGACAGGGAACACTGAAGCTTTCTTT
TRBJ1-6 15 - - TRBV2 CASRFQGGPNSPLHF TGTGCCAGCAGGTTCCAGGGTGGGCCGAATTCACCCCTCCACTTT
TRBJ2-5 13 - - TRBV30 CACPDLQKRTQYF TGTGCCTGCCCGGACTTGCAGAAGAGGACCCAGTACTTC
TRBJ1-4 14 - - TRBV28 CASSLASLNEKLFF TGTGCCAGCAGTTTAGCCAGTCTTAATGAAAAACTGTTTTTT
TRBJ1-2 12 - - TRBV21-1 CASLVGLYGYTF TGTGCCAGCCTGGTTGGCCTGTATGGCTACACCTTC